Listed below are T cell receptor beta chains from one sample, sequenced in a study of T cells of healthy individuals. TCRdb reanalysed the 5' RACE reads using MiXCR and keeps one entry per CDR3 protein. The sample records more than 60,000 distinct CDR3 sequences, roughly 16% being singletons. The receptors come from a human donor in good health. CDR3s include the opening cysteine and the closing phenylalanine or tryptophan.

j_gene,v_gene,CDR3aa
TRBJ1-2,TRBV7-9,CASSVYGYTF
TRBJ1-1,TRBV4-1,CASSHRQGADTEAFF
TRBJ2-1,TRBV27,CASSSTPRATYNEQFF
TRBJ1-1,TRBV19,CASSIIGAEAFF
TRBJ2-7,TRBV29-1,CIHLTGLSYEQYF
TRBJ1-2,TRBV12-3/TRBV12-4,CASSADKVYGYTF
TRBJ2-7,TRBV11-1,CASSVDRGLYEQYF
TRBJ2-1,TRBV20-1,CSARGENEQFF
TRBJ1-2,TRBV7-9,CASSLLVGNYGYTF
TRBJ2-1,TRBV19,CASSPSRDYYNEQFF
TRBJ2-7,TRBV12-3/TRBV12-4,CASSLGQTYSYEQYF
TRBJ2-3,TRBV7-9,CATVAREGPDTQYF
TRBJ2-3,TRBV6-7,CASMGTQYF
TRBJ2-5,TRBV4-2,CASSQDSGREFTQYF
TRBJ2-2,TRBV11-1,CASSQTRFTGELFF
TRBJ2-5,TRBV7-2,CASSSSIKEETQYF
TRBJ2-1,TRBV20-1,CSAGIQGTNLNEQFF
TRBJ2-1,TRBV19,CASSIGGGILLNEQFF